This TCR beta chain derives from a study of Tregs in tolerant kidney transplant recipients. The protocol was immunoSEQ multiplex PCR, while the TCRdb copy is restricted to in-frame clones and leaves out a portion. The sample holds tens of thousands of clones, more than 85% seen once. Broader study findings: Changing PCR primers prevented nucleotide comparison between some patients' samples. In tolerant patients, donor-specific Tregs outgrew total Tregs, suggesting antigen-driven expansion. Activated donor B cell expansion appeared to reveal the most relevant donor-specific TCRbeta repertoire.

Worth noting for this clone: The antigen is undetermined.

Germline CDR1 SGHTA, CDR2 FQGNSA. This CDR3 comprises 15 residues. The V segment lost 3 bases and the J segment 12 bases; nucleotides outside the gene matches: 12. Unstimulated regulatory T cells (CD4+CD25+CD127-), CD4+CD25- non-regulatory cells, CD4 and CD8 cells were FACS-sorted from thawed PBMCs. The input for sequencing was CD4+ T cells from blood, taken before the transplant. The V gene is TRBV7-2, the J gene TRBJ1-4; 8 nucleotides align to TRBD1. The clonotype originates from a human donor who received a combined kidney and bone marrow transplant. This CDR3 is CASSFGWTGSEELFF. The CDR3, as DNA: TGTGCCAGCAGCTTCGGATGGACAGGGTCCGAAGAACTGTTTTTT.